These 24 T cell receptor beta chains were all obtained from the same sample, sequenced in a study of human T cells and chemical hapten exposure. MiXCR was run by TCRdb on the RACE reads, yielding one entry per CDR3 protein. The sample holds 55,000 to 75,000 distinct CDR3 sequences, about an eighth seen once. Time point indicated: patch test 3, about 24 weeks after DPC sensitization. Treatment meaning: therapeutic diphenylcyclopropenone sensitization with weekly scalp DPC. Sample: whole blood, taken in connection with sensitization to the hapten diphenylcyclopropenone (DPC). The receptors shown here come from a man aged 25-45 years with alopecia areata. Some clones in this sample may be carry-over from other donors' samples.

The V call is TRBV29-1, the J call TRBJ2-5; TRBD1 matches 7 bases. The V gene end was trimmed by 5 bases and the J gene end by 9 bases; junction bases not matched to a gene: 18. The CDR3 spans 15 residues. Germline V gene sequence: CDR1 SQVTM, CDR2 ANQGSEA. The CDR3 DNA reads TGCAGCGTTCGACAGACAAGCGTGCGCCAGGGGGCCCAGTACTTC. Its translation: CSVRQTSVRQGAQYF. The whole variable domain, remainder taken from reference TRBV29-1 and TRBJ2-5, is SAVISQKPSRDICQRGTSLTIQCQVDSQVTMMFWYRQQPGQSLTLIATANQGSEATYESGFVIDKFPISRPNLTFSTLTVSNMSPEDSSIYLCSVRQTSVRQGAQYFGPGTRLLVL.

The genes are TRBV3-1 and TRBJ2-3, with 10 bases lining up with TRBD1. There are 15 residues in the CDR3. V shed 4 bases and J 4 bases; nucleotides not matched to a gene: 5. Germline CDR1 LGHDT, CDR2 YNNKEL (reference sequence). In nucleotides, the CDR3 is TGTGCCAGCAGCCGACGACAGGGGGCCGCAGATACGCAGTATTTT. Translation: CASSRRQGAADTQYF.

This clonotype has ten or more counts. The V and J genes are TRBV12-3 or TRBV12-4 and TRBJ1-1; no clear D. The V end was cut by 3 bases, the J end by 0 bases, with 8 bases between. There are 14 residues in the CDR3. CDR3 DNA: TGTGCCAGCAGTTTCTCGACGATGAACACTGAAGCTTTCTTT. Its protein product is CASSFSTMNTEAFF.

J is TRBJ2-7 and V is TRBV10-3; D is ambiguous. V shed 8 bases and J shed 2 bases, with 22 bases lying between them. This CDR3 region has 16 residues. Germline V CDR1 and CDR2: ENHRY, SYGVKD. The CDR3 DNA reads TGTGCCATCCGTATCAGTCTCACAGCCGTTACCTACGAGCAGTACTTC. Translated, it gives CAIRISLTAVTYEQYF.

This clonotype showed up many times. This chain links TRBV15 with TRBJ2-1; 9 nucleotides match TRBD1. With V trimmed by 4 bases and J by 7 bases, 11 bases remained unmatched. The germline gives CDR1 LNHNV, CDR2 YYDKDF (reference sequence). This CDR3 spans 16 amino acids. The DNA of the CDR3 is TGTGCCACCAGCACCCCGGGACAGGGAAGGGGGAATGAGCAGTTCTTC. It yields the protein CATSTPGQGRGNEQFF.

This clonotype was detected ten times or more. The V call is TRBV6-2 or TRBV6-3, the J call TRBJ2-2; D remains ambiguous. The CDR3 contains 17 residues. V lost 0 bases and J 7 bases, leaving 18 bases between the germline ends. Germline V CDR1 and CDR2: MNHEY, SVGEGT. The CDR3 protein is CASSYSPTLRPGGELFF. In DNA, the CDR3 is TGTGCCAGCAGTTACTCCCCGACGCTACGGCCGGGCGGGGAGCTGTTTTTT.

There are a few counts of this clonotype. CDR3 coding DNA: TGTGCCAGCAGCGGCGGGACAGGGGCCATGAACACTGAAGCTTTCTTT. It is translated as CASSGGTGAMNTEAFF. The chain is built from TRBV9 and TRBJ1-1; 10 nucleotides match TRBD1. Trimming took 3 bases from V and 0 from J; bases not matched to a gene: 5. There are 16 residues in the CDR3. The V gene's germline CDR1 is SGDLS and CDR2 YYNGEE.

Concerning this clonotype itself: This could be a read error, since a much larger clone is one nucleotide away. The chain employs TRBV20-1 and TRBJ2-4, with D possibly matching TRBD1 (6 bases). Germline CDR1 and CDR2: DFQATT and SNEGSKA (reference sequence). The CDR3 is made up of 13 amino acids. V was clipped by 6 bases and J by 7 bases, with 16 bases between them. The CDR3 sequence: CSAAQGMENIQYF. The CDR3 DNA follows: TGCAGTGCCGCGCAGGGGATGGAGAACATTCAGTACTTC.

The rearrangement links TRBV7-2 to TRBJ2-3; no reliable D call. The CDR3 runs to 12 residues. Germline CDR1 is SGHTA and CDR2 is FQGNSA. With 6 bases removed from V and 4 bases from J, the gap between germline ends came to 8 bases. CDR3 amino acids: CASRRGADTQYF. The DNA for the CDR3 is TGTGCCAGCAGAAGAGGAGCAGATACGCAGTATTTT.

This clonotype was counted ten times or more. The genes are TRBV28 and TRBJ2-5; D remains ambiguous. The CDR3 runs to 12 residues. Germline V lookup: CDR1 MDHEN, CDR2 SYDVKM. V lost 5 bases and J 3 bases, leaving 7 bases between the germline ends. The CDR3, as DNA: TGTGCCAGCAGTCAGGTTAAAGAGACCCAGTACTTC. Translation gives CASSQVKETQYF.

This clonotype was seen just once. J is TRBJ1-4 and V is TRBV7-2; D uncertain. Germline V CDR1 and CDR2: SGHTA, FQGNSA. The V and J ends lost 0 bases and 5 bases respectively, with 10 bases between them. This CDR3 is built from 15 residues. In DNA, the CDR3 is TGTGCCAGCAGCTTAGCGAGGGTTGGGAATGAAAAACTGTTTTTT. The encoded protein is CASSLARVGNEKLFF.

This clonotype showed up many times. The chain joins TRBV5-1 to TRBJ2-3, with 11 nucleotides matching TRBD2. This CDR3 has 16 residues. The germline gives CDR1 SGHRS, CDR2 YFSETQ. V dropped 3 bases and J dropped 3; count of bases not matched to a gene: 6. CDR3 nucleotide sequence: TGCGCCAGCAGCTCAGGACTAGCGGGCTTGACAGATACGCAGTATTTT. It translates to CASSSGLAGLTDTQYF.

In its sample, this clonotype was seen many times. The rearrangement uses TRBV7-3 and TRBJ1-1; D is undetermined. With 2 bases removed from V and 1 base from J, the gap between germline ends came to 5 bases. Germline V CDR1 and CDR2: SGHTA, FQGTGA. The CDR3 loop spans 13 amino acids. CDR3 DNA sequence: TGTGCCAGCAGCTTACAGAAGAACACTGAAGCTTTCTTT. This gives the protein CASSLQKNTEAFF.

In its sample, this clonotype was seen a few times. The chain employs TRBV28 and TRBJ2-7, with unresolved D. The germline V and J ends were trimmed by 4 bases and 4 bases, with 8 bases remaining between them. The germline gives CDR1 MDHEN, CDR2 SYDVKM. The CDR3 has 12 residues. For the CDR3, the DNA is TGTGCCAGCAGTTCACCCCTTTACGAGCAGTACTTC. It codes for CASSSPLYEQYF.

This clonotype has ten or more counts. This chain joins TRBV27 and TRBJ2-7; 8 nucleotides agree with TRBD1. Trimming took 6 bases from V and 3 from J; bases not matched to a gene: 7. The germline V gene encodes CDR1 MNHEY and CDR2 SMNVEV (reference sequence). CDR3 length: 14 amino acids. The CDR3 reads CASSLQGANYEQYF. The CDR3 nucleotides read TGTGCCAGCAGCCTTCAGGGGGCTAACTACGAGCAGTACTTC.

The J gene is TRBJ1-2, the V gene TRBV7-2, with a possible D match to TRBD1 (6 bases). Trimming shortened V by 6 bases and J by 4 bases, and 15 bases separated the two germline ends. CDR1 and CDR2 from the germline V gene are SGHTA and FQGNSA. The CDR3 is 14 residues long. Here the CDR3 DNA reads TGTGCCAGCAGTTCTGACAGGCCCATCTATGGCTACACCTTC. This codes for CASSSDRPIYGYTF. The variable domain in full, with the rest retrieved from reference TRBV7-2 and TRBJ1-2, is GAGVSQSPSNKVTEKGKDVELRCDPISGHTALYWYRQSLGQGLEFLIYFQGNSAPDKSGLPSDRFSAERTGGSVSTLTIQRTQQEDSAVYLCASSSDRPIYGYTFGSGTRLTVV.

The chain links TRBV2 to TRBJ1-1, with no clear D. In germline, CDR1 is SNHLY, CDR2 FYNNEI. The CDR3 spans 11 residues. V lost 10 bases and J lost 1, with 7 bases in between. CDR3 protein: CATQRNTEAFF. The CDR3, as DNA: TGTGCCACCCAACGGAACACTGAAGCTTTCTTT.

This clonotype has just a few counts. The chain is built from TRBV28 and TRBJ1-5; 11 bases match TRBD1. This CDR3 contains 14 residues. With V trimmed by 4 bases and J by 6 bases, 2 bases remained unmatched. Germline V gene data show CDR1 as MDHEN and CDR2 as SYDVKM. The CDR3 here is CASSWDRGGQPQHF. The CDR3 DNA follows: TGTGCCAGCAGTTGGGACAGGGGGGGTCAGCCCCAGCATTTT.

This clonotype was seen many times. The V call is TRBV2, the J call TRBJ2-3, with 8 bases that match TRBD1. The germline V gene encodes CDR1 SNHLY and CDR2 FYNNEI. Trimming took 6 bases from V and 5 from J; bases not matched to a gene: 10. This CDR3 has 15 amino acids. The CDR3 sequence is CASRRAGGGGDTQYF. In DNA, the CDR3 is TGTGCCAGCAGGAGGGCAGGGGGCGGTGGAGATACGCAGTATTTT.

This clonotype was seen many times. The chain combines TRBV28 with TRBJ1-3; D unclear. The germline V and J ends were trimmed by 2 bases and 0 bases, with 8 bases remaining between them. Germline V CDR1 and CDR2: MDHEN, SYDVKM. The CDR3 is 15 amino acids. CDR3 nucleotide sequence: TGTGCCAGCAGTTTAAGGCGGGTCTCTGGAAACACCATATATTTT. Translating gives CASSLRRVSGNTIYF.

The sample holds many counts of this clonotype. The CDR3: CATSDDGQGEDTQYF. As DNA, the CDR3 is TGTGCCACCAGTGATGATGGACAGGGTGAAGATACGCAGTATTTT. This chain connects TRBV24-1 to TRBJ2-3, with 8 bases matching TRBD1. The CDR3 is 15 amino acids. The trim removed 3 bases at V and 5 bases at J, leaving 6 bases unmatched. Germline loops: CDR1 KGHDR, CDR2 SFDVKD.

The chain couples TRBV5-1 to TRBJ2-7; 9 bases fit TRBD1. The CDR3 sequence is 15 residues long. Germline loops: CDR1 SGHRS, CDR2 YFSETQ. The junction had 8 bases not matched to a gene; V was cut back by 0 bases and J by 7 bases. CDR3 in amino acids: CASSLGDRVPTEQYF. As DNA, the CDR3 is TGCGCCAGCAGCTTGGGGGACAGGGTCCCTACAGAGCAGTACTTC.

A note on this clonotype: Possible read error: a much larger clone is one base away. The chain employs TRBV27 and TRBJ2-3, with D perhaps matching TRBD1 (5 bases). CDR1 is MNHEY, CDR2 SMNVEV, per germline (reference sequence). Trimming shortened V by 8 bases and J by 4 bases, and 19 bases separated the two germline ends. The CDR3 length is 15 residues. The CDR3 coding sequence is TGTGCCAGCTGTCTCCTGTGGGGCCAAGCAGATACGCAGTATTTT. It encodes CASCLLWGQADTQYF.

This chain connects TRBV10-3 to TRBJ2-7; TRBD2 agrees at 7 bases. The V gene end was trimmed by 2 bases and the J gene end by 2 bases; junction bases not matched to a gene: 6. CDR1 is ENHRY and CDR2 is SYGVKD in the germline V gene. CDR3 length equals 15 residues. For the CDR3, the DNA is TGTGCCATCAGTGAGCCTGGCCTAGCGGCCTACGAGCAGTACTTC. Its translation is CAISEPGLAAYEQYF.